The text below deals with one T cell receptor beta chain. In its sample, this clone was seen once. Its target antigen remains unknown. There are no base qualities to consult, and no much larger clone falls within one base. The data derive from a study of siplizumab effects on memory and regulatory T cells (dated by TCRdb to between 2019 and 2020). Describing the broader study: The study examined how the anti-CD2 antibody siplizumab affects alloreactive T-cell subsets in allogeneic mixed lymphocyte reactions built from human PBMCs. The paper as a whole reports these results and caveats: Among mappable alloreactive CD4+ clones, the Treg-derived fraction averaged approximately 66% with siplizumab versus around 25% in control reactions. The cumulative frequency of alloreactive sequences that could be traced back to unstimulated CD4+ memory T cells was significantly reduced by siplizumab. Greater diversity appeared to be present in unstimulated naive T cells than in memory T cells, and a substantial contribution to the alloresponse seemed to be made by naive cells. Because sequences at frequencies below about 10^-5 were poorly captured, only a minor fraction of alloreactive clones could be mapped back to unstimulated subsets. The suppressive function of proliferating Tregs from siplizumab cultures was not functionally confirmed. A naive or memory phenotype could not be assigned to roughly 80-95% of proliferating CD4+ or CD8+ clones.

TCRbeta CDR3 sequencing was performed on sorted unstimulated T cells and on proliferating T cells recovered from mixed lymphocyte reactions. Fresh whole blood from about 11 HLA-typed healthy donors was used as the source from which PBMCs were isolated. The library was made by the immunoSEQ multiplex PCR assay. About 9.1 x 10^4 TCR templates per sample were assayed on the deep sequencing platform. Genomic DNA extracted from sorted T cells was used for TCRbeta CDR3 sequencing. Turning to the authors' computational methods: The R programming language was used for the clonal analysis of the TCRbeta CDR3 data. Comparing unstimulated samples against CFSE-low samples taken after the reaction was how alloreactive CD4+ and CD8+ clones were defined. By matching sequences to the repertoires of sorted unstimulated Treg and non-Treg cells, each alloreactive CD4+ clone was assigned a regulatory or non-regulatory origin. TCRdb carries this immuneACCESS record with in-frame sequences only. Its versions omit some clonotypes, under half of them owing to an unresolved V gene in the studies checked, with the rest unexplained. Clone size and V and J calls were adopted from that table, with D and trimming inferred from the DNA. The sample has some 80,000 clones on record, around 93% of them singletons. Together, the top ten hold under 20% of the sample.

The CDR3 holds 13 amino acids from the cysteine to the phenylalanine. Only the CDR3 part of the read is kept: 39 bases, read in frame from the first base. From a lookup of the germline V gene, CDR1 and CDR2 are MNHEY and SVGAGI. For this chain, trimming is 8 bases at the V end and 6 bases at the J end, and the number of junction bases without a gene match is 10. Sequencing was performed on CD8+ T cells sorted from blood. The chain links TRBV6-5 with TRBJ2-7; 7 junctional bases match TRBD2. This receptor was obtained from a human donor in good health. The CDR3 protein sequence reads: CASGLGRGSEQYF. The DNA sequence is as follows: TGTGCCAGCGGCTTGGGGCGGGGGTCCGAGCAGTACTTC.